This record covers a single T cell receptor beta chain. Its antigen target is currently unknown. It has no much larger one-base neighbor in the sample; base qualities were not kept. The CDR3 starts with the cysteine, ends with the phenylalanine, and has 14 residues. CDR3 DNA is the only sequence kept; it has 42 bases, read in frame from the first base. Ends trimmed: V by 5 bases, J by 1 base; bases unmatched to a gene: 5. For CDR1 and CDR2, the germline V gene lists SNHLY and FYNNEI. The library was produced with the immunoSEQ multiplex PCR assay. For the multiplex PCR, a mixture combining 60 forward primers for TCR Vbeta segments and 13 reverse primers for TCR Jbeta segments was used. The CDR3 region of rearranged TCR beta genes was amplified from genomic DNA by a multiplex PCR assay. On the Illumina HiSeq System, the amplified TCR beta libraries were sequenced as 87-base-pair reads. In the authors' own workflow: A later analysis tallied approximately 87 million unique TCR beta chains across the 666 repertoires, and around 12 million of those chains were shared by two or more donors. To remove PCR and sequencing errors, raw reads were error-corrected and collapsed into unique sequences using a nearest-neighbor algorithm that merged closely related sequences. To assign V, D and J gene segments, CDR3 sequences were aligned to IMGT reference sequences. For a sequence to be retained, at least a six-nucleotide match to both a V gene segment and a J gene segment was required. A rearrangement counted as productive if the CDR3 had no stop codons and remained in frame with V and J, and every other rearrangement counted as non-productive. Following IMGT convention, CDR3 was defined as the stretch from the second conserved V-encoded cysteine up to the conserved J-encoded phenylalanine. The earlier analysis of 450 to 750 of the donors excluded any sequence lacking an unambiguous match to a single V gene segment. In an earlier analysis of approximately 550 of the donors, V segments were called functional above 56.7% productive rearrangements and were called segregating when the between-donor standard deviation exceeded 5%. To diagnose cytomegalovirus status from the catalog of TCR beta chain sequences, a statistical classification framework was built. In a later analysis, TCR nucleotide sequences were compared against IMGT/GENE-DB human TR gene sequences so that V and J genes could be assigned. The TCRdist pipeline was used in a later analysis to assign CDR3 sequences and most-parsimonious VDJ recombination scenarios. In a later analysis, each TCR beta chain was defined by its CDR3 amino acid sequence together with its V-gene family, and reads without a unique V-gene family were excluded. As a way to deal with suspected cross-contamination and a sequencing artifact, a later analysis dropped 592 nucleotide sequences that were highly shared and had low generation probability. In a later analysis, a clonal expansion index was calculated for each public chain from normalized within-repertoire ranks of inferred template counts. In a later analysis, generation probabilities were computed using a VDJ recombination model fitted to out-of-frame rearrangements, and the results were checked against IGoR. In a later analysis, hypergeometric tests were used to score TCR-TCR, TCR-HLA and TCR-CMV co-occurrence, with a repertoire-size bias correction applied to TCR pairs. In a later analysis, false discovery rates were estimated by permuting HLA or CMV assignments 20 times. In a later analysis, co-occurring TCRs were grouped with DBSCAN, and TCRdist sequence similarity was added when clustering was performed within HLA-allele-positive subsets. For co-occurrence clustering, repertoires with fewer than 30,000 or more than 120,000 public chains were excluded, along with a handful of repertoires with anomalous nucleotide sharing. As stored in TCRdb, this immuneACCESS dataset retains in-frame rearrangements with V and J assigned. A fraction of the clones does not appear; measured against another copy, unresolved V genes explain less than half of the discrepancy, and the remainder lacks a known reason. D and trimming come from the DNA, and the V and J calls and clone size come from that table. Within this sample are roughly 130,000 clones, with roughly 80% of them counted one time only. 1% of the sample goes to the ten largest clones.

These data come from a study of cytomegalovirus exposure and HLA in healthy donors listed by TCRdb under 2017. Turning to the overall study: An earlier analysis of approximately 640 of the donors reported 250 to 300 Gb of sequence data and 120 million or so unique TCR beta sequences from approximately 180 million T cells. In a later analysis, previously published TCR beta repertoires from several hundred donors were re-analyzed and high-resolution HLA genotyping was added so that TCR occurrence patterns could be studied. On average, around 230,000 unique TCR beta nucleotide sequences were sequenced per donor among a few hundred genotyped donors of the cohort, with around 19% of those sequences being non-productive. A handful of DR-DQ haplotypes were handled as single units for association and clustering because linkage in the cohort was strong. Besides the first cohort of 666 subjects, a separate validation cohort made up of 120 different subjects was used. The study used immunosequencing to profile the T cell repertoires of 666 subjects and linked those repertoires to cytomegalovirus serostatus. In an earlier analysis of 500 to 650 of the donors, high-throughput TCR beta sequencing was used to judge whether each TCR beta V gene segment behaved as functional or pseudogenic. Every discovery cohort repertoire had been produced on one sequencing platform. Of the roughly 400 genotyped donors, over 65% fell in the genetic ancestry cluster associated with self-reported Caucasian donors. Donor age, sex, ethnicity and CMV serostatus were compiled alongside the repertoire data. The later analysis used no new phenotypic data to find candidate immune exposures, relying instead on TCR beta sequences and their occurrence across donors. The study aimed to test whether cataloging public T cell receptors could reveal signatures of past pathogen exposure. Genome-wide SNP genotypes for about 65% of the roughly 670 donors were used in a later genetic analysis, which treated that subset as a discovery cohort. An early release that covered some 640 HLA-typed donors contained about 300 gigabases of sequencing data and approximately 85 million unique TCR sequences. High-throughput TCR immunosequencing, statistical association of individual TCRs with disease status, and machine learning were combined to predict cytomegalovirus infection status. Typing coverage varied by locus: about 620-630 donors for A, B, C, DRB1 and DQB1; some 520 for DQA1; nearly 610 for DPA1; fewer than 480 for DPB1. HLA typing included class I and class II loci at four-digit resolution.

Study-level results and caveats: The study listed 150 to 200 TCR beta chains as associated with cytomegalovirus. The authors suggested that the approach could potentially be generalized to other disease states and immunological phenotypes. Compared with equally common non-associated chains, HLA-associated TCR beta chains in a later analysis were more clonally expanded and had lower generation probabilities. Compared with the approximately 600-donor mean, donors in an Asian-associated ancestry cluster had fewer N-insertions in productive TCRs, according to a later genetic analysis. Most TCR sequences were seen in very few donors, while some public TCRs were found in many individuals. A further reported finding was that TCR beta sequences accurately predicted the HLA-A and HLA-B alleles for most subjects in the first cohort. According to a later analysis, TCR association rates differed among HLA loci, with DRB1 alleles showing the most associated TCRs and HLA-C alleles showing the fewest. An earlier analysis of some 560 of the donors showed that most TCR beta V segments appeared in productive rearrangements either about 87% or about 30% of the time, which broadly matched IMGT annotations. For the cohort, immune exposure information was limited to CMV serostatus. Presence/absence analyses assumed roughly uniform sequencing depth across donors, an assumption that may not hold. In a later genetic analysis, a missense DCLRE1C variant was associated with V-gene and J-gene trimming of TCR beta chains, and the association was replicated in an independent cohort. Some IMGT-functional V segments, including TRBV6-2 and TRBV6-3, could not be distinguished by the 87-base-pair reads and were therefore excluded. According to a later analysis, most CMV-associated TCR beta chains appeared to be HLA-restricted, and the HLA associations seemed to be driven largely by CMV exposure. Strong co-occurrence of HLA alleles, especially DR and DQ, made assigning TCR associations to individual alleles difficult. In vitro tests confirmed that three of the cytomegalovirus-associated TCR beta chains recognize cytomegalovirus antigens. Correlated functional status among segregating V segments might be attributable to linkage disequilibrium, but an unknown experimental factor could not be ruled out. Approximately 18 rarely observed V segments, including chromosome 9 orphons, were excluded from the earlier analysis of just under 600 of the donors because counts were too low. A group of highly shared sequence variants was considered likely to be a technical artifact of the sequencing pipeline. The classifier was reported to diagnose cytomegalovirus status with high specificity and sensitivity in both the original and validation cohorts. In a later analysis, several top co-occurrence clusters were reported to appear linked to parvovirus B19, influenza, CMV and Epstein-Barr virus. HLA typing was unavailable for some donors at each locus, so association tests used only the typed subset. At a false discovery rate of 0.05, a later analysis linked about 17,000 TCR beta sequences to specific HLA alleles. The cohort was sequenced for TCR beta chains only, and without alpha or paired-chain data the features that could be detected were limited.

In total, 630 or so healthy bone marrow donors made up the cohort. All cohort members were sampled while nominally healthy, although unrecorded immune exposures were likely present. The donor tested CMV seronegative, placing the donor among the roughly 350 seronegative members of the cohort. Every donor gave a peripheral blood sample, and the peripheral blood mononuclear cells from that sample were used for TCR beta sequencing. The Qiagen DNeasy Blood Extraction Kit was used to extract genomic DNA from the blood cell samples. Sequenced: PBMCs. The clonotype originates from a man aged 40-50 years in good health and CMV-seronegative. The rearranged chain carries TRBV2 and TRBJ2-7, with TRBD1 matching 7 junction bases. This receptor has the CDR3 CASSTQGSSYEQYF. The sequenced DNA: TGTGCCAGCAGTACACAGGGGAGTTCCTACGAGCAGTACTTC.